In its sample, the clone carrying this T cell receptor beta chain was seen a few times. The source of the sample is a study of T-cell reconstitution after alpha-beta-depleted transplantation in children. A TCRbeta library incorporating unique molecular identifiers was prepared. MiXCR, run by TCRdb on the PCR reads, gives a single entry per CDR3 protein. The data contain around 600,000 distinct CDR3 sequences, 20% to 25% of them singletons. The germline V and J ends were trimmed by 0 bases and 6 bases, with 16 bases remaining between them. This CDR3 is 16 amino acids long. Germline V gives CDR1 LNHNV, CDR2 YYDKDF (reference sequence).

This specimen consisted of PBMCs, mostly from graft donor cells, obtained 360 days after TCRalphabeta/CD19-depleted stem cell transplant. This receptor was obtained from a boy younger than two who had a stem cell transplant for acute myeloid leukemia, so the T cells may come from the graft donor. V gene TRBV15 combines with J gene TRBJ2-3; D may be TRBD2 (6 bases). The CDR3 nucleotides read TGTGCCACCAGCAGAGAGGTGGAGGGTCCCGGTGATACGCAGTATTTT. This encodes CATSREVEGPGDTQYF.